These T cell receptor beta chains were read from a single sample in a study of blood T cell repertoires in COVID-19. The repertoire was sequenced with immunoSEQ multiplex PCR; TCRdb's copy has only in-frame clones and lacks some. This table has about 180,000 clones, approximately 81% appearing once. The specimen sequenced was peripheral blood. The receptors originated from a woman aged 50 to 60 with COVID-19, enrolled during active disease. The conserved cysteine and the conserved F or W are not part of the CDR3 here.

CDR3: ASSGGSGAEETQY
V: TRBV10-1
J: TRBJ2-5

CDR3: ASSQDEGSGNQPQH
V: TRBV4-1
J: TRBJ1-5

CDR3: ASSYTGTGTYEQY
V: TRBV7-2
J: TRBJ2-7

CDR3: ASSQGRSYT
V: TRBV3-1/TRBV3-2
J: TRBJ1-2

CDR3: ASGYSGGAYNEQF
V: TRBV7-9
J: TRBJ2-1

CDR3: ATSDGLAGPQETQY
V: TRBV15
J: TRBJ2-5

CDR3: ASTLATGSSGANVLT
V: TRBV5-1
J: TRBJ2-6

CDR3: ASSPPHPSSYNEQF
V: TRBV5-8
J: TRBJ2-1

CDR3: ASSSDNEAF
V: TRBV12-3/TRBV12-4
J: TRBJ1-1

CDR3: AWRKPGGGETQY
V: TRBV30
J: TRBJ2-5

CDR3: ASSQESSGGLEQF
V: TRBV3-1/TRBV3-2
J: TRBJ2-1

CDR3: ATKTPLYTDTQY
V: TRBV15
J: TRBJ2-3

CDR3: ASSLNGQGVYGYT
V: TRBV7-3
J: TRBJ1-2

CDR3: ASSRTGPNSPLH
V: TRBV7-3
J: TRBJ1-6

CDR3: ASGLAGGSSYNEQF
V: TRBV28
J: TRBJ2-1

CDR3: ASVTLSSYEQY
V: TRBV6-5
J: TRBJ2-7

CDR3: ASSLRGQGSYEQY
V: TRBV7-9
J: TRBJ2-7

CDR3: ASSLGGQQYEKLF
V: TRBV5-1
J: TRBJ1-4

CDR3: ASSPAGALHYEQY
V: TRBV18
J: TRBJ2-7

CDR3: ASSPGTGHGYT
V: TRBV27
J: TRBJ1-2

CDR3: ASSQSPGRESGANVLT
V: TRBV4-1
J: TRBJ2-6

CDR3: ASSSGGETDTQY
V: TRBV10-2
J: TRBJ2-3

CDR3: ASSVRLAGGQETQY
V: TRBV5-1
J: TRBJ2-5

CDR3: ASSLVQGAPVEQF
V: TRBV5-1
J: TRBJ2-1

CDR3: ASSDILGGTQY
V: TRBV2
J: TRBJ2-3

CDR3: ASGGGGSNQPQH
V: TRBV9
J: TRBJ1-5

CDR3: ASTYRGMNQPQH
V: TRBV6-6
J: TRBJ1-5

CDR3: ASSVDSSGNTIY
V: TRBV2
J: TRBJ1-3

CDR3: ASSPGLAVQETQY
V: TRBV3-1/TRBV3-2
J: TRBJ2-5

CDR3: ATEGTNFTDTQY
V: TRBV10-3
J: TRBJ2-3

CDR3: ASSQVGGAGTEAF
V: TRBV4-1
J: TRBJ1-1

CDR3: ASSTPVDYLAKNIQY
V: TRBV19
J: TRBJ2-4

CDR3: ASSGSMAATNEKLF
V: TRBV19
J: TRBJ1-4

CDR3: ASGAGRDTEAF
V: TRBV5-4
J: TRBJ1-1

CDR3: ASSEGGTGLSPLH
V: TRBV9
J: TRBJ1-6

CDR3: ASSPSLAGALYQETQY
V: TRBV18
J: TRBJ2-5

CDR3: ASSQGTSRGDEQF
V: TRBV4-2
J: TRBJ2-1

CDR3: ASSPGSSPLH
V: TRBV16
J: TRBJ1-6

CDR3: ASSEWDRAYEQY
V: TRBV5-1
J: TRBJ2-7

CDR3: ASSYTGELF
V: TRBV5-6
J: TRBJ2-2

CDR3: ASAGQETQY
V: TRBV7-3
J: TRBJ2-5

CDR3: ASSTSPGTAYEQY
V: TRBV6-5
J: TRBJ2-7

CDR3: ASSYSLAGGYEQY
V: TRBV6-5
J: TRBJ2-7

CDR3: ASSVEPGGHNEQF
V: TRBV9
J: TRBJ2-1

CDR3: ASSRRTSGDGNEQF
V: TRBV6-6
J: TRBJ2-1